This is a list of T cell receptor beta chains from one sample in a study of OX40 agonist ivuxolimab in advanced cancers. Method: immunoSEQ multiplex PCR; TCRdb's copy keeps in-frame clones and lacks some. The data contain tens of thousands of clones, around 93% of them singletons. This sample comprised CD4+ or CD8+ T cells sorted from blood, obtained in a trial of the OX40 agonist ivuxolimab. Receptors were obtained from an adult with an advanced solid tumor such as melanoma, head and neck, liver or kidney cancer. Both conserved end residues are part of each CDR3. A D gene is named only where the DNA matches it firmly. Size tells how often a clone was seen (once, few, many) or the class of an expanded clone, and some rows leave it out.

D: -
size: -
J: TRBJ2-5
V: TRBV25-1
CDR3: CASSEQTPQETQYF
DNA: TGTGCCAGCAGTGAACAGACACCTCAAGAGACCCAGTACTTC

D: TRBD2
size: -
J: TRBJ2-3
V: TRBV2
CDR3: CASRGSDSRSPGPSGGYTDTQYF
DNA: TGTGCCAGCAGGGGCTCAGACAGCCGAAGCCCCGGTCCTAGCGGGGGCTACACAGATACGCAGTATTTT

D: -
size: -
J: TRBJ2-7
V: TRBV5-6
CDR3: CASSGRGGGHEQYF
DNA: TGTGCCAGCAGCGGCCGGGGAGGGGGCCACGAGCAGTACTTC

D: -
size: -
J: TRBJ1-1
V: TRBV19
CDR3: CASSILFEQATMNTEAFF
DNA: TGTGCCAGTAGTATCCTATTTGAGCAGGCGACGATGAACACTGAAGCTTTCTTT

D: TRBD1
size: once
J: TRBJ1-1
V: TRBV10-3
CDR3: CAIRDPRTGENTEAFF
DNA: TGTGCCATCAGAGATCCTAGGACAGGGGAGAACACTGAAGCTTTCTTT

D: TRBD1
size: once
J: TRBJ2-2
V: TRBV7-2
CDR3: CASSLPTGTPFTGELFF
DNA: TGTGCCAGCAGCTTGCCGACAGGGACACCCTTCACCGGGGAGCTGTTTTTT

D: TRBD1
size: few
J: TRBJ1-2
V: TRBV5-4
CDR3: CASSPGQGSQYGYTF
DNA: TGTGCCAGCAGCCCAGGACAGGGAAGCCAGTATGGCTACACCTTC

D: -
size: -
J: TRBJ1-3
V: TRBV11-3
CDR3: CASSSGQGNTIYF
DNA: TGTGCCAGCAGCTCCGGGCAAGGAAACACCATATATTTT

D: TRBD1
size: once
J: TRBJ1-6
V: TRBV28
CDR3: CASTTTPDRRNSPLHF
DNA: TGTGCCAGCACCACTACGCCGGACAGGAGAAATTCACCCCTCCACTTT

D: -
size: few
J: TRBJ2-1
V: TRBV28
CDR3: CASTSEGNEQFF
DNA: TGTGCCAGCACCTCAGAGGGCAATGAGCAGTTCTTC

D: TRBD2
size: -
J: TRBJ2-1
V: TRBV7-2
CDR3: CASSQGASGGYNEQFF
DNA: TGTGCCAGCAGCCAAGGGGCTAGCGGGGGCTACAATGAGCAGTTCTTC

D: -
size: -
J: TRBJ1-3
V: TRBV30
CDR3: CAWSLSMLNGNTIYF
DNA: TGTGCCTGGAGTTTATCTATGTTAAATGGAAACACCATATATTTT

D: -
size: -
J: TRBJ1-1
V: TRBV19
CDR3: CASSILGHIMNTEAFF
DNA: TGTGCCAGTAGTATTTTGGGACATATAATGAACACTGAAGCTTTCTTT

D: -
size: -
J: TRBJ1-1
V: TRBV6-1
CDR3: CASSDPRRGNTEAFF
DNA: TGTGCCAGCAGTGACCCACGCAGGGGTAACACTGAAGCTTTCTTT

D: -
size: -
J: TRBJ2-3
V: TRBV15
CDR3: CATSRVGDTQYF
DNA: TGTGCCACCAGCAGAGTTGGAGATACGCAGTATTTT

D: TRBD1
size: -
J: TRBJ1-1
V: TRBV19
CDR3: CASSQGQGAEAFF
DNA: TGTGCCAGTAGTCAAGGACAGGGGGCTGAAGCTTTCTTT

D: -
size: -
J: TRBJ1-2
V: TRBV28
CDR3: CASREDGTPLYGYTF
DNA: TGTGCCAGCAGAGAGGACGGAACCCCCCTCTATGGCTACACCTTC

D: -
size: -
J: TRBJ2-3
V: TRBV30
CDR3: CAWSVLAGNTQYF
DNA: TGTGCCTGGAGTGTACTGGCTGGGAATACGCAGTATTTT

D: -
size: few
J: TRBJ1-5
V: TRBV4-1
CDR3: CASSALNSNQPQHF
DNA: TGCGCCAGCAGCGCGCTGAATAGCAATCAGCCCCAGCATTTT

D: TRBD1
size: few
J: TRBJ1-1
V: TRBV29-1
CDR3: CSVEGQGGTEAFF
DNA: TGCAGCGTTGAAGGACAGGGAGGCACTGAAGCTTTCTTT

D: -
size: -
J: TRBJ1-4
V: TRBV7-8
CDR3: CASSLASGEKLFF
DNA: TGTGCCAGCAGCTTAGCCTCGGGCGAAAAACTGTTTTTT

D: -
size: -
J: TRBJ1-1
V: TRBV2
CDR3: CASSEDRRETEAFF
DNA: TGTGCCAGCAGTGAGGACCGACGAGAGACTGAAGCTTTCTTT

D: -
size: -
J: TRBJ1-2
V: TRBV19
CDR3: CASSTLTRQTSRGYTF
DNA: TGTGCCAGTAGTACCCTCACCCGACAGACTTCACGCGGCTACACCTTC

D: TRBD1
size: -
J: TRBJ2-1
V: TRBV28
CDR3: CASSLVGGLSYNEQFF
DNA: TGTGCCAGCAGTTTGGTAGGGGGCCTCTCCTACAATGAGCAGTTCTTC

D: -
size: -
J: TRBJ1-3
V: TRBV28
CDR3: CASSLPRVSGNTIYF
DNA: TGTGCCAGCAGCCTACCACGGGTATCTGGAAACACCATATATTTT

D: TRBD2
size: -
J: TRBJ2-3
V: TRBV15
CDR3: CATSRGGDTQYF
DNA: TGTGCCACCAGCAGGGGAGGGGATACGCAGTATTTT

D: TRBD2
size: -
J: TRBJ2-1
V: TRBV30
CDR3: CAWTSQASGNNEQFF
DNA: TGTGCCTGGACCTCCCAGGCTAGCGGGAATAATGAGCAGTTCTTC

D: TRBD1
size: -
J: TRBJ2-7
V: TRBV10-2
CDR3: CASSYGQAPGEQYF
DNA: TGCGCCAGCAGTTATGGACAGGCTCCTGGGGAGCAGTACTTC

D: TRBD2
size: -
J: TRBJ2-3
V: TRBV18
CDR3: CASSPPSGDSTDTQYF
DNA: TGTGCCAGCTCACCACCCAGCGGGGATAGCACAGATACGCAGTATTTT

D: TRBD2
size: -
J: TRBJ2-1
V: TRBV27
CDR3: CASSFGLAEPNEQFF
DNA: TGTGCCAGCAGTTTCGGACTAGCGGAACCCAATGAGCAGTTCTTC

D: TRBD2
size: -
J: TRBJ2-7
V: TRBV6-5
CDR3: CASSLLAGVSYEQYF
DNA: TGTGCCAGCAGTCTACTAGCGGGGGTTTCCTACGAGCAGTACTTC

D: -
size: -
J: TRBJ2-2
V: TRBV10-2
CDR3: CASSQDPTGELFF
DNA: TGCGCCAGCAGTCAAGATCCCACCGGGGAGCTGTTTTTT

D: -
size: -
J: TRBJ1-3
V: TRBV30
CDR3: CAWSTGYSGNTIYF
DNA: TGTGCCTGGAGCACAGGGTACTCTGGAAACACCATATATTTT

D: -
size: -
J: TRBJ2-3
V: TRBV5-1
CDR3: CASGGAGTSTDTQYF
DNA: TGCGCCAGCGGCGGTGCGGGCACTAGCACAGATACGCAGTATTTT

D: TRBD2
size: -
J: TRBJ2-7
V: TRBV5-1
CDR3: CASRSEGGLAGGTEQYF
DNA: TGCGCCAGCAGATCGGAGGGAGGTCTAGCGGGAGGTACCGAGCAGTACTTC

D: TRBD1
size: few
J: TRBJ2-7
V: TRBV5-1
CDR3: CASSTGRDSSYEQYF
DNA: TGCGCCAGCAGTACTGGCCGGGACAGTTCCTACGAGCAGTACTTC

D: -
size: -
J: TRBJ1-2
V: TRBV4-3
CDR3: CASSQSEDRSTYGYTF
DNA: TGCGCCAGCAGCCAATCCGAGGACCGATCCACCTATGGCTACACCTTC

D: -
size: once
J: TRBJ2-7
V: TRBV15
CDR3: CATSRDVHYEQYF
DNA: TGTGCCACCAGCAGAGATGTTCACTACGAGCAGTACTTC

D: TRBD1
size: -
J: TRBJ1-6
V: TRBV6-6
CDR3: CASSWTGENSPLHF
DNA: TGTGCCAGCAGCTGGACAGGGGAAAATTCACCCCTCCACTTT

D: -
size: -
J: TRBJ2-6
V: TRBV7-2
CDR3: CASSLAPNGANVLTF
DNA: TGTGCCAGCAGCTTAGCCCCCAATGGGGCCAACGTCCTGACTTTC

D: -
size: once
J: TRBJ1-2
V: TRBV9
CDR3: CASSVGGLGGHGYTF
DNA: TGTGCCAGCAGCGTAGGGGGTCTCGGTGGGCATGGCTACACCTTC

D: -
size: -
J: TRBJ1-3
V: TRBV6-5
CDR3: CASSYAPGDGNTIYF
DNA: TGTGCCAGCAGTTACGCCCCAGGGGACGGAAACACCATATATTTT

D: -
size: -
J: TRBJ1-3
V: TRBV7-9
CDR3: CASTRLGAASFGAGNTIYF
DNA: TGTGCCAGCACCCGGTTGGGGGCAGCGTCTTTTGGGGCTGGAAACACCATATATTTT

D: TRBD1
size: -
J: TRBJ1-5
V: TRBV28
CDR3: CASSGGQDNQPQHF
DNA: TGTGCCAGCAGTGGGGGACAGGACAATCAGCCCCAGCATTTT

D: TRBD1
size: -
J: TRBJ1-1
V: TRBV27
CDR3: CASSFDRGPSMNTEAFF
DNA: TGTGCCAGCAGTTTCGACAGGGGGCCTTCCATGAACACTGAAGCTTTCTTT

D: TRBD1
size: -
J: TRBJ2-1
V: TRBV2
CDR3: CASSRDRASYNEQFF
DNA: TGTGCCAGCAGTCGGGACAGGGCAAGTTACAATGAGCAGTTCTTC

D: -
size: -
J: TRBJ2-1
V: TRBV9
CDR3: CASSVESSVHNEQFF
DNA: TGTGCCAGCAGCGTAGAGAGTAGCGTACACAATGAGCAGTTCTTC

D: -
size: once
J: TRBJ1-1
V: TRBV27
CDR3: CASSSQGGTEAFF
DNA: TGTGCCAGCAGTTCTCAAGGGGGCACTGAAGCTTTCTTT

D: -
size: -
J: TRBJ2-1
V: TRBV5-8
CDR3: CASTYPGPAFF
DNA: TGTGCCAGCACCTATCCGGGACCCGCTTTCTTC

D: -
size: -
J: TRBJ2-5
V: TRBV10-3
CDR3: CAISESRAIYGQYF
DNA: TGTGCCATCAGTGAGTCCAGGGCAATCTACGGGCAGTACTTC

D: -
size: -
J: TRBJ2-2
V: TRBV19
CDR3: CASSIGFFLNTGELFF
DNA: TGTGCCAGTAGTATAGGCTTCTTCTTGAACACCGGGGAGCTGTTTTTT